What follows are 22 T cell receptor beta chains derived from one specimen sequenced in a study of T-cell reconstitution after alpha-beta-depleted transplantation in children. The authors prepared the TCRbeta library with unique molecular identifiers. One entry per CDR3 protein, called by TCRdb with MiXCR from the PCR reads. The table has around 300,000 distinct CDR3 sequences, over 9% seen once. The sample in question was PBMCs, obtained before TCRalphabeta/CD19-depleted stem cell transplant. Receptors were obtained from a boy under two years old with acute myeloid leukemia, due to receive a stem cell transplant.

In its sample, this clonotype was seen many times. The CDR3 nucleotides read TGTGCCAGCTCACCACTTTCAGGGGGCCCAGATACGCAGTATTTT. As protein: CASSPLSGGPDTQYF. The chain employs TRBV18 and TRBJ2-3; 8 positions agree with TRBD1. This CDR3 spans 15 amino acids. Germline trimming cut 1 base from V and 4 bases from J; bases unmatched to any gene: 4. The germline gives CDR1 KGHSH, CDR2 LQKENI.

This clonotype was counted at least ten times. The chain is built from TRBV5-6 and TRBJ1-4; D not certain. Trimming stripped 2 bases from V and 0 bases from J, with 8 bases between. This CDR3 has 15 amino acids. CDR1 SGHDT and CDR2 YYEEEE come from the germline V gene. The CDR3 DNA is TGTGCCAGCAGCTTCCAGTTTGCAACTAATGAAAAACTGTTTTTT. This codes for CASSFQFATNEKLFF.

This clonotype was observed a few times. The CDR3 loop reads CASSEVGGAQETQYF. CDR3 nucleotides: TGTGCCAGCAGTGAAGTCGGGGGCGCCCAAGAGACCCAGTACTTC. The V and J genes are TRBV6-1 and TRBJ2-5; the D call may be TRBD1 or TRBD2 (6 bases each). In germline, CDR1 is MNHNS, CDR2 SASEGT. The CDR3 has 15 residues. Trimming shortened V by 1 base and J by 1 base, and 10 bases separated the two germline ends.

This chain links TRBV21-1 with TRBJ2-3. TRBV21-1 is annotated as a pseudogene. This CDR3 is built from 15 residues. In DNA form, the CDR3 reads TGTGCCAGCAGCAAAGCGGGTCTCCGCACAGATACGCAGTATTTT. It is translated as CASSKAGLRTDTQYF.

This clonotype was counted at least ten times. The chain couples TRBV12-3 or TRBV12-4 to TRBJ1-1; TRBD1 is a possible D gene (5 bases). Trimming left V 4 bases short and J 4 bases short, with 16 bases between. The CDR3 totals 15 residues. The CDR3 region has the DNA TGTGCCAGCAGTTGGCATAGGGGCGCGGGCACTGAAGCTTTCTTT. This codes for CASSWHRGAGTEAFF.

This clonotype occurred many times. The chain recombines TRBV6-2 or TRBV6-3 with TRBJ1-1; D is ambiguous. CDR1 is MNHEY and CDR2 is SVGEGT in the germline V gene. Trimming removed 2 bases from V and 4 bases from J, with 17 bases in between. The length of the CDR3 is 16 residues. CDR3 region: CASSYEGPRWGTEAFF. In DNA, the CDR3 is TGTGCCAGCAGTTACGAAGGGCCACGGTGGGGCACTGAAGCTTTCTTT.

Many counts were recorded for this clonotype. The chain employs TRBV7-3 and TRBJ2-5, with a possible D match to TRBD2 (5 bases). The CDR3 consists of 16 residues. Germline CDR1 and CDR2: SGHTA and FQGTGA. V was pared by 5 bases and J by 1 base, with 17 bases between. The CDR3 protein is CASSPHQRGFQETQYF. CDR3 sequence (DNA): TGTGCCAGCAGCCCCCATCAACGGGGTTTCCAAGAGACCCAGTACTTC.

This clonotype has a count of ten or more. The CDR3 reads CAINPGTGRPYGYTF. The CDR3 nucleotides are TGTGCCATCAATCCAGGGACAGGGAGGCCCTATGGCTACACCTTC. V gene TRBV10-3 combines with J gene TRBJ1-2, with 9 positions matching TRBD1. V shed 7 bases and J 4 bases; nucleotides not matched to a gene: 10. CDR1 ENHRY and CDR2 SYGVKD come from the germline V gene. This CDR3 contains 15 residues.

This clonotype was recorded a few times. The chain is built from TRBV6-2 or TRBV6-3 and TRBJ1-2; 7 nucleotides match TRBD1. The CDR3 consists of 12 residues. The germline V gene has CDR1 MNHEY and CDR2 SVGEGT. The V gene end was trimmed by 5 bases and the J gene end by 8 bases; junction bases not matched to a gene: 5. The CDR3 protein is CASSRQGEGYTF. The DNA for the CDR3 is TGTGCCAGCAGTCGACAGGGTGAGGGCTACACCTTC.

This clonotype was seen at least ten times. The chain has TRBV12-3 or TRBV12-4 and TRBJ1-1; TRBD1 aligns across 7 bases. The CDR3 runs 15 residues. J lost 1 base, V lost 6 bases, and 8 bases had no gene match. The CDR3 is CASSITGAWNTEAFF. The CDR3 coding sequence is TGTGCCAGCAGCATCACAGGGGCTTGGAACACTGAAGCTTTCTTT.

This clonotype is medium-sized (0.01 to 0.1%) in the sample. The chain combines TRBV28 with TRBJ1-1, with D tentatively TRBD1 (5 bases). Germline assignment: CDR1 MDHEN and CDR2 SYDVKM. V lost 2 bases to trimming and J lost 4 bases, with 14 bases between them. The CDR3 length is 15 residues. The CDR3 loop reads CASSLGPQGTTEAFF. CDR3 in DNA: TGTGCCAGCAGTTTAGGGCCGCAGGGCACCACTGAAGCTTTCTTT.

The rearrangement uses TRBV6-5 and TRBJ1-1, with a tentative D call TRBD1 (5 bases). Trimming took off 4 bases at V and 4 bases at J, with 19 bases between the two ends. CDR1 and CDR2 (germline): MNHEY, SVGAGI. The CDR3 is made up of 16 amino acids. The CDR3 spells CASSSSQGSDGTEAFF. CDR3 coding DNA: TGTGCCAGCAGTTCGTCGCAGGGATCGGATGGCACTGAAGCTTTCTTT.

J is TRBJ2-3 and V is TRBV28; D call uncertain. Trimming pared 5 bases from V and 2 bases from J, leaving 11 bases between. The germline CDR1 and CDR2 sequences are MDHEN and SYDVKM. The CDR3 spans 14 residues. The DNA of the CDR3 is TGTGCCAGCAGTCCTCCGGCCCCCACAGATACGCAGTATTTT. It translates to CASSPPAPTDTQYF.

This clonotype was detected many times. The chain joins TRBV12-3 or TRBV12-4 to TRBJ2-5; D unclear. V dropped 3 bases and J dropped 1 base, with 9 bases sitting between them. This CDR3 has 14 amino acids. CDR3: CASSFARLQETQYF. CDR3 coding DNA: TGTGCCAGCAGTTTTGCGCGGCTCCAAGAGACCCAGTACTTC.

This clonotype was seen many times. V usage is TRBV3-1 and J usage is TRBJ2-1; D gene ambiguous. With 4 bases removed from V and 6 bases from J, the gap between germline ends came to 16 bases. CDR1 LGHDT and CDR2 YNNKEL come from the germline V gene (reference sequence). CDR3 length: 15 amino acids. CDR3 DNA sequence: TGTGCCAGCAGCCCCTCCAGACTTAGGGTCAATGAGCAGTTCTTC. The encoded protein is CASSPSRLRVNEQFF.

This clonotype was seen ten or more times. The J gene is TRBJ2-4, the V gene TRBV11-2; TRBD2 matches 8 bases. The CDR3 spans 13 residues. Looked up from germline, CDR1 is SGHAT and CDR2 is FQNNGV. The ends lost 6 bases at V and 8 bases at J; junction bases unmatched: 6. The CDR3 DNA reads TGTGCCAGCAGACCGGGACTAGGGGACATTCAGTACTTC. Protein sequence: CASRPGLGDIQYF.

At least ten counts were recorded for this clonotype. The chain carries TRBV29-1 and TRBJ2-7; possibly TRBD1 for D (5 bases). Germline V lookup: CDR1 SQVTM, CDR2 ANQGSEA. The CDR3 is 13 amino acids. The ends were cut back, 6 bases at V and 1 base at J, with 13 bases in the middle. CDR3 in DNA: TGCAGCGTGGCCCCCGGACATTCCTACGAGCAGTACTTC. Its protein is CSVAPGHSYEQYF.

This clonotype was detected many times. The rearrangement joins TRBV28 to TRBJ2-5, with 7 bases fitting TRBD1. The V segment lost 2 bases and the J segment 3 bases; nucleotides outside the gene matches: 3. The germline V gene has CDR1 MDHEN and CDR2 SYDVKM. This CDR3 contains 14 residues. CDR3 sequence reads: CASSLLDRKETQYF. The CDR3 nucleotides are TGTGCCAGCAGTTTACTGGACAGGAAAGAGACCCAGTACTTC.

In its sample, this clonotype was seen many times. The V gene is TRBV12-3 or TRBV12-4, the J gene TRBJ1-5; 10 nucleotides align to TRBD1. The trim removed 5 bases at V and 5 bases at J, leaving 6 bases unmatched. This CDR3 has 15 residues. The CDR3: CASSRDRGYHQPQHF. CDR3 DNA: TGTGCCAGCAGTCGGGACAGGGGTTATCATCAGCCCCAGCATTTT.

In this sample, this clonotype turned up many times. The chain joins TRBV7-2 to TRBJ2-7; tentatively, D is TRBD1 (6 bases). V shed 3 bases and J shed 3 bases, with 12 bases lying between them. The CDR3 runs to 14 residues. Germline CDR1 is SGHTA and CDR2 is FQGNSA. CDR3 nucleotide sequence: TGTGCCAGCAGCTTCGACAGGTTCAACTACGAGCAGTACTTC. This encodes CASSFDRFNYEQYF.

This clonotype was found many times. The chain combines TRBV28 with TRBJ1-1; D unclear. This CDR3 region has 13 residues. V dropped 3 bases and J dropped 0 bases, with 5 bases sitting between them. Germline CDR1 is MDHEN and CDR2 is SYDVKM. This CDR3 reads CASSFSLNTEAFF. The CDR3 coding sequence is TGTGCCAGCAGTTTTAGCTTGAACACTGAAGCTTTCTTT.

This clonotype was counted at least ten times. The gene calls are TRBV9 and TRBJ2-7; 7 nucleotides align to TRBD1. Trimming removed 3 bases from V and 2 bases from J; junction bases left unmatched: 5. CDR3 length: 14 amino acids. Per germline, CDR1 SGDLS and CDR2 YYNGEE. CDR3 coding DNA: TGTGCCAGCAGCGCTTCCGGGACAGCCTACGAGCAGTACTTC. Protein product: CASSASGTAYEQYF.